The clone carrying this TCR beta chain was picked up many times. The data originate from a study of early T cells in non-severe SARS-CoV-2 infection. Across the whole study: Chains were unpaired, as sequencing was done on bulk RNA from unsorted whole blood.

Trimming left V 5 bases short and J 0 bases short, with 7 bases between. Per germline, CDR1 SQVTM and CDR2 ANQGSEA. This CDR3 region has 12 residues. Unique molecular identifiers tagged individual cDNA molecules. TCRdb fed the 5' RACE reads into MiXCR, producing one record per CDR3 protein. Of tens of thousands of distinct CDR3 sequences listed, around 4.4% are singletons. This chain joins TRBV29-1 and TRBJ1-1; no clear D gene. Sequenced sample: whole blood. This receptor was identified in an adult who was a healthcare worker with PCR-confirmed SARS-CoV-2 infection or an uninfected control (not recorded which). CDR3 DNA: TGCAGCGTTTCAGAAATGAACACTGAAGCTTTCTTT. Translating gives CSVSEMNTEAFF.